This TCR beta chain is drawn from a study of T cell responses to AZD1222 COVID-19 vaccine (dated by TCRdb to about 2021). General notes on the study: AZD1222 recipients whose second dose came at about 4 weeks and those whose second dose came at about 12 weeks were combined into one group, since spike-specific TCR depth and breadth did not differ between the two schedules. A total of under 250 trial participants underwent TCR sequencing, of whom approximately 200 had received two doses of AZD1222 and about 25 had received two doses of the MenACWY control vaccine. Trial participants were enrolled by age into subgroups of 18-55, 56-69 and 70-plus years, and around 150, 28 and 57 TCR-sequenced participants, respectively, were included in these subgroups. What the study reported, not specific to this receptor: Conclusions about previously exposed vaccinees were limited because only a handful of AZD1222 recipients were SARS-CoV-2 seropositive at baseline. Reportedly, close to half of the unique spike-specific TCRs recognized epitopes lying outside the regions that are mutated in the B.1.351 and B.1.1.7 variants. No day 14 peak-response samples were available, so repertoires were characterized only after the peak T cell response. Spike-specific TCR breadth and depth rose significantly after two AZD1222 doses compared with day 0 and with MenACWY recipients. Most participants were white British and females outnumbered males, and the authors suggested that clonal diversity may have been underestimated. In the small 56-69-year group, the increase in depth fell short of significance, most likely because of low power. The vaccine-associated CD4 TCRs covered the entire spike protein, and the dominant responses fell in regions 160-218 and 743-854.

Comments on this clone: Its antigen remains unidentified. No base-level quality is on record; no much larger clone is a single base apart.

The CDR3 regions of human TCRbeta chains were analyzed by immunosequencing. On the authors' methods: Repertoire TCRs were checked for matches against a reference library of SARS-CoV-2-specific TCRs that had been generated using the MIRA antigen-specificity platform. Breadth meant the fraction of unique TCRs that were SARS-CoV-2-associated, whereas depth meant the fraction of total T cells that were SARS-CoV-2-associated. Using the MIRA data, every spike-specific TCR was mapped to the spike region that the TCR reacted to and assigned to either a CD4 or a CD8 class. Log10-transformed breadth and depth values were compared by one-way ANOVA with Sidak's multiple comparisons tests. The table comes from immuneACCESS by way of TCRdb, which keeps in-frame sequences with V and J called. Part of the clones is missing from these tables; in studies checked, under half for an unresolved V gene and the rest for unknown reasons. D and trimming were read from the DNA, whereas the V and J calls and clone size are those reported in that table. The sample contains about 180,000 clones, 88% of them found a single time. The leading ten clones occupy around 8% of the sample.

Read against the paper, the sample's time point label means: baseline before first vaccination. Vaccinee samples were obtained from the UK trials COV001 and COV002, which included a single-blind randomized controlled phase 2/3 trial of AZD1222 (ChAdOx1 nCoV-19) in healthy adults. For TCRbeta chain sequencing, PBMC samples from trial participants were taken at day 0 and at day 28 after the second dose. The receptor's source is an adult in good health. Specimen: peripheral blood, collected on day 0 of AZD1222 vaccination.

The base sequence is TGTGCCAGCAGGGGCCCGACAGGGTCAAATCACGAGCAGTACTTC. Its product reads: CASRGPTGSNHEQYF. The chain couples TRBV11-2 to TRBJ2-7; the junction holds 7 bases that match TRBD1. The CDR3, cysteine through phenylalanine, is 15 amino acids long. Only the CDR3 part of the read is kept: 45 bases, read in frame from the first base. The germline V end is reduced by 6 bases and the J end by 5 bases; junction bases left unmatched: 13. The germline V gene sets CDR1 to SGHAT and CDR2 to FQNNGV.